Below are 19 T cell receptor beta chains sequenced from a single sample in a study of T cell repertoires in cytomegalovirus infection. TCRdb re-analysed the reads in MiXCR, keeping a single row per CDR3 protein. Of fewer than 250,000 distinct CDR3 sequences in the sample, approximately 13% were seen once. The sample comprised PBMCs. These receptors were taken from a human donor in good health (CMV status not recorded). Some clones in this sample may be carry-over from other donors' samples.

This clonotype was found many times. Here the CDR3 DNA reads TGTGCCAGCAGCTTACGAGGGCGGGAGACCCAGTACTTC. Protein sequence: CASSLRGRETQYF. The chain uses TRBV7-2 and TRBJ2-5, with D possibly TRBD2 on 5 matching bases. This CDR3 spans 13 amino acids. Between the trimmed V and J ends, which lost 2 bases and 5 bases, there was a span of 9 bases. Germline V gives CDR1 SGHTA, CDR2 FQGNSA.

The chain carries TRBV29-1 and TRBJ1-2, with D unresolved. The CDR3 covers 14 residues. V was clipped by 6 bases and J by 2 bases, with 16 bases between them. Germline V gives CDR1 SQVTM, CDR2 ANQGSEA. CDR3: CSVPRGIGNYGYTF. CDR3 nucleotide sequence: TGCAGCGTCCCCCGAGGGATCGGCAACTATGGCTACACCTTC. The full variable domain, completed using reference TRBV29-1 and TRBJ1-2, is SAVISQKPSRDICQRGTSLTIQCQVDSQVTMMFWYRQQPGQSLTLIATANQGSEATYESGFVIDKFPISRPNLTFSTLTVSNMSPEDSSIYLCSVPRGIGNYGYTFGSGTRLTVV.

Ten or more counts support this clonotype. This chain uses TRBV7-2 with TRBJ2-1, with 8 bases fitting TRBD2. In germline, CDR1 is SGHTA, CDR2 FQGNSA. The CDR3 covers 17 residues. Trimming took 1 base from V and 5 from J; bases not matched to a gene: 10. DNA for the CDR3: TGTGCCAGCAGCTTAGAAGTGAGCGGGAGTGTCCACAATGAGCAGTTCTTC. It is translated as CASSLEVSGSVHNEQFF.

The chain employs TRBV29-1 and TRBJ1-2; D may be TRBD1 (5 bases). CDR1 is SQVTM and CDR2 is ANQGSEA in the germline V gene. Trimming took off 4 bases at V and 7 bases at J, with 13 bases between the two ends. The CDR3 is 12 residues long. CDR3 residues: CSVGGTLSGYTF. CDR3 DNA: TGCAGCGTTGGGGGGACGCTGAGTGGCTACACCTTC.

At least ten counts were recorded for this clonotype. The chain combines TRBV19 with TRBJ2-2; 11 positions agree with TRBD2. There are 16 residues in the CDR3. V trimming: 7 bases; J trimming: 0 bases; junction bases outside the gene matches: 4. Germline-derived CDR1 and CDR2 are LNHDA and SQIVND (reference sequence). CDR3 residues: CASTSTSGANTGELFF. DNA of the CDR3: TGTGCCAGTACTTCGACTAGCGGGGCGAACACCGGGGAGCTGTTTTTT.

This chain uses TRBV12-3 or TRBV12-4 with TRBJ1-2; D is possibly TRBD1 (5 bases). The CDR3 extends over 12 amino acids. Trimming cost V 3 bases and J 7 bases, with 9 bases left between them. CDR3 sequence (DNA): TGTGCCAGCAGTTTTGCGGGGACTGGCTACACCTTC. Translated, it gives CASSFAGTGYTF.

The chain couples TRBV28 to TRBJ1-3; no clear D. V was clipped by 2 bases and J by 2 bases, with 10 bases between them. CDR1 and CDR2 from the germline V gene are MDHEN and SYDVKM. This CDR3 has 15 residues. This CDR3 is CASSLRSGAGNTIYF. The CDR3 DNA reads TGTGCCAGCAGTTTAAGGTCGGGAGCTGGAAACACCATATATTTT.

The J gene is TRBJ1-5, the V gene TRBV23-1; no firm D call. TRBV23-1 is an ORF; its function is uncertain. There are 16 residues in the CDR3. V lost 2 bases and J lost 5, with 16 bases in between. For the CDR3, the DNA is TGCGCCAGCAGTCAAAGATGGCCCCAAATCGATCAGCCCCAGCATTTT. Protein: CASSQRWPQIDQPQHF.

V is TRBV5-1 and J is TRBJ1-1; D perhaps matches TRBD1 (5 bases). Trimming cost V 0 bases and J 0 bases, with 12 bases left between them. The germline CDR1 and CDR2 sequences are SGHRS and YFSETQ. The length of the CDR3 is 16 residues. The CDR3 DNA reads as TGCGCCAGCAGCTTGGAAGGGGAGGTGATGAACACTGAAGCTTTCTTT. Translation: CASSLEGEVMNTEAFF.

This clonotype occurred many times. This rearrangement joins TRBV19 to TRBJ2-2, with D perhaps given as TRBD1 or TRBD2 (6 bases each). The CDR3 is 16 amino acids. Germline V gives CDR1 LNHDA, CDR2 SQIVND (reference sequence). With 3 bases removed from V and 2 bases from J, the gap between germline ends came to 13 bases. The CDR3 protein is CASSIGGTTNTGELFF. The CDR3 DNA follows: TGTGCCAGTAGTATTGGCGGGACAACTAACACCGGGGAGCTGTTTTTT.

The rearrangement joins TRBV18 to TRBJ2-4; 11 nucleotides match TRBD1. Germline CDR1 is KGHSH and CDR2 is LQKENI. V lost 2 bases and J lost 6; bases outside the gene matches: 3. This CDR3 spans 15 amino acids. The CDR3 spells CASSPEGQGGNIQYF. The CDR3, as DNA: TGTGCCAGCTCACCAGAGGGACAGGGGGGAAACATTCAGTACTTC.

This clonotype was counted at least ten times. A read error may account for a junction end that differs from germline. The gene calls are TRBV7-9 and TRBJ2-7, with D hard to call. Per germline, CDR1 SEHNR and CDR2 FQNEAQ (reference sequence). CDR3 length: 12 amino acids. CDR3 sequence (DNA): TGTGCCAGCAGTTTAGGGCGGTACGAGCAGTACTTC. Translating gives CASSLGRYEQYF.

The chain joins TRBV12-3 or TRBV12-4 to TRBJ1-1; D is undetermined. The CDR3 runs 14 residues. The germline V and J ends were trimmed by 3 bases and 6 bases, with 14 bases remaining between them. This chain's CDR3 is CASSFRPPNAEAFF. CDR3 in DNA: TGTGCCAGCAGTTTTCGACCTCCAAACGCTGAAGCTTTCTTT.

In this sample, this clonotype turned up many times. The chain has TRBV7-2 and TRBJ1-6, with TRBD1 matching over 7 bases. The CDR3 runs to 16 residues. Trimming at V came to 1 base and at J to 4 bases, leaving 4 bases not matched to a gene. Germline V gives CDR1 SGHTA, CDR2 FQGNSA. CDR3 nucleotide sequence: TGTGCCAGCAGCTTAGTAAGGGGACAGTATAATTCACCCCTCCACTTT. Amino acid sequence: CASSLVRGQYNSPLHF. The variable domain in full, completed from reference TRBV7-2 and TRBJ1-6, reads GAGVSQSPSNKVTEKGKDVELRCDPISGHTALYWYRQSLGQGLEFLIYFQGNSAPDKSGLPSDRFSAERTGGSVSTLTIQRTQQEDSAVYLCASSLVRGQYNSPLHFGNGTRLTVT.

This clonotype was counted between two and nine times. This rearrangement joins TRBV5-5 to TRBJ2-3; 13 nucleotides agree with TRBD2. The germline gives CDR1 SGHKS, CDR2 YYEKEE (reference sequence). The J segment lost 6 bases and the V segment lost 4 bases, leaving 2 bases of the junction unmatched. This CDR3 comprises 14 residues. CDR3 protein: CASSVTSGRDTQYF. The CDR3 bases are TGTGCCAGCAGCGTGACTAGCGGGAGGGATACGCAGTATTTT. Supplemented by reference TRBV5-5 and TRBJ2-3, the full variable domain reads DAGVTQSPTHLIKTRGQQVTLRCSPISGHKSVSWYQQVLGQGPQFIFQYYEKEERGRGNFPDRFSARQFPNYSSELNVNALLLGDSALYLCASSVTSGRDTQYFGPGTRLTVL.

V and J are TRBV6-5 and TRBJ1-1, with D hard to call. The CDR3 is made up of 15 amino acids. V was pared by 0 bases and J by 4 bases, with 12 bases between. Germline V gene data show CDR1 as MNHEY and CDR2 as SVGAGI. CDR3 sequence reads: CASSYSVTPRTEAFF. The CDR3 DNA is TGTGCCAGCAGTTACTCGGTCACTCCGCGCACTGAAGCTTTCTTT.

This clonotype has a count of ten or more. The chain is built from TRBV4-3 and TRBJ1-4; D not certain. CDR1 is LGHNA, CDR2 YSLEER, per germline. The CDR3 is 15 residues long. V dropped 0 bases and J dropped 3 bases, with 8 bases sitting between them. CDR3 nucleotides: TGCGCCAGCAGCCAAGACATCTCATCTAATGAAAAACTGTTTTTT. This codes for CASSQDISSNEKLFF.

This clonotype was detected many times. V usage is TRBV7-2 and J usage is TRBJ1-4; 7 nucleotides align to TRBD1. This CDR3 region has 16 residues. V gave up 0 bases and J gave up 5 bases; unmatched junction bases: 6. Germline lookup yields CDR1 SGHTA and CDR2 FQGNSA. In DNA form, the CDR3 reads TGTGCCAGCAGCTTAGCCCGGACAGGAGTAAATGAAAAACTGTTTTTT. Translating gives CASSLARTGVNEKLFF.

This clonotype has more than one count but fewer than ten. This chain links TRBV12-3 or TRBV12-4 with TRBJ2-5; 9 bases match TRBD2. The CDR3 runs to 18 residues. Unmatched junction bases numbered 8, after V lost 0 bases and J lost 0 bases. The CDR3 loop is CASSLAREAGGYQETQYF. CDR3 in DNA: TGTGCCAGCAGTTTAGCGCGCGAAGCGGGGGGCTACCAAGAGACCCAGTACTTC.